This is a list of T cell receptor beta chains from one sample in a study of cytomegalovirus exposure and HLA in healthy donors. Clones were read by immunoSEQ multiplex PCR, and TCRdb kept only the in-frame ones, dropping some. The sample lists tens of thousands of clones, approximately 85% occurring once. The specimen was PBMCs. The origin of the receptors is a man aged 25 to 40 in good health and CMV-seropositive. Both conserved end residues are part of each CDR3. A D gene is named only where the DNA matches it firmly.

CDR3 protein: CALGGEGLHTQYF; D gene: NA; V gene: TRBV30
CDR3 protein: CASSSWDYFYEQYF; D gene: TRBD2; V gene: TRBV28
CDR3 protein: CASSETGGNEKLFF; D gene: TRBD1; V gene: TRBV5-4
CDR3 protein: CASSLSGGLSTEAFF; D gene: NA; V gene: TRBV5-1
CDR3 protein: CASSPPVLAGGYNEQFF; D gene: TRBD2; V gene: TRBV18
CDR3 protein: CASSLETYEQYF; D gene: NA; V gene: TRBV7-9
CDR3 protein: CASSGGGFTYEQYF; D gene: TRBD2; V gene: TRBV7-2
CDR3 protein: CASSPRQGDNYGYTF; D gene: TRBD1; V gene: TRBV4-2
CDR3 protein: CASSQDGPSGRETQYF; D gene: TRBD2; V gene: TRBV4-3
CDR3 protein: CASSVVGGRTDTQYF; D gene: NA; V gene: TRBV9
CDR3 protein: CASGRGDTQYF; D gene: NA; V gene: TRBV27